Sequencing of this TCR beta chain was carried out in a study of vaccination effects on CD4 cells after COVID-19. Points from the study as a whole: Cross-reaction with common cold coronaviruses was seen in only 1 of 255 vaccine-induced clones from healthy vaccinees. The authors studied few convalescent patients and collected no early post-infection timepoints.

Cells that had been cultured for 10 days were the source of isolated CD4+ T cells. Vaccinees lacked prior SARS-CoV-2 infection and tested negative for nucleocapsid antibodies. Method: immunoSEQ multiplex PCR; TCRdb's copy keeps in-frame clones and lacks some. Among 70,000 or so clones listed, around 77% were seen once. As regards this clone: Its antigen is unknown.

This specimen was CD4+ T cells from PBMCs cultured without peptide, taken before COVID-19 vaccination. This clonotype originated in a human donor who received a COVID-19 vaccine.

This CDR3 is CSASLPLNTEAFF. DNA of the CDR3: TGCAGTGCTAGTCTACCATTGAACACTGAAGCTTTCTTT. The J gene is TRBJ1-1, the V gene TRBV20-1; the D is unclear. This CDR3 spans 13 amino acids. Germline V gene sequence: CDR1 DFQATT, CDR2 SNEGSKA (reference sequence). The V and J ends lost 3 bases and 0 bases respectively, with 8 bases between them.